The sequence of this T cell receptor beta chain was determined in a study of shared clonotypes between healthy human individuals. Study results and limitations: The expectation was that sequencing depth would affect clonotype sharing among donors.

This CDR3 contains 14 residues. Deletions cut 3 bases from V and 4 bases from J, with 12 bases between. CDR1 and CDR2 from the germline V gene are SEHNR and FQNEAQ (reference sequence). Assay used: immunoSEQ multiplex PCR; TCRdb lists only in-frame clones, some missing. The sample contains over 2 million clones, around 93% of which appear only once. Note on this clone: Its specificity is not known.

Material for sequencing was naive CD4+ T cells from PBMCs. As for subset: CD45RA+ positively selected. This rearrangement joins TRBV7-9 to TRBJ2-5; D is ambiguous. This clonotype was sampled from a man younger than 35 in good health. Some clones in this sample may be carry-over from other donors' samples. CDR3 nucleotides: TGTGCCAGCAGCTTTTCAATCACGGGAGAGACCCAGTACTTC. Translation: CASSFSITGETQYF. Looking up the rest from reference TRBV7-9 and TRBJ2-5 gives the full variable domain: DTGVSQNPRHKITKRGQNVTFRCDPISEHNRLYWYRQTLGQGPEFLTYFQNEAQLEKSRLLSDRFSAERPKGSFSTLEIQRTEQGDSAMYLCASSFSITGETQYFGPGTRLLVL.